The 32 T cell receptor beta chains presented below share a single source sample, sequenced in a study of CD8 T cells in Susac syndrome. Roughly 0.45 to 1 ug RNA was reverse transcribed with random hexamers. One entry per CDR3 protein, called by TCRdb with MiXCR from the immunoSEQ multiplex PCR reads. Here the sample spans about 190,000 distinct CDR3 sequences, approximately 94% being singletons. The source material was CD4+ T cells from PBMCs. These receptors all come from a human donor with Susac syndrome.

The rearrangement joins TRBV3-1 to TRBJ2-1, with a weak D call TRBD2 (6 bases). V lost 2 bases to trimming and J lost 0 bases, with 11 bases between them. CDR3 length equals 16 residues. Germline assignment: CDR1 LGHDT and CDR2 YNNKEL (reference sequence). CDR3 in amino acids: CASSQLGGSSYNEQFF. CDR3 coding DNA: TGTGCCAGCAGCCAACTTGGGGGGAGCTCCTACAATGAGCAGTTCTTC.

This chain connects TRBV29-1 to TRBJ2-7; D might be TRBD1 (7 bases). CDR3 length equals 15 residues. The germline V gene has CDR1 SQVTM and CDR2 ANQGSEA. Trimming left V 0 bases short and J 0 bases short, with 12 bases between. The CDR3 region is CSVEDRRGHSYEQYF. Written as DNA, the CDR3 is TGCAGCGTTGAAGATCGGAGGGGGCACTCCTACGAGCAGTACTTC.

CDR3 DNA: TGCAGCGTTGAGGGGGATAACTACGAGCAGTACTTC. Protein: CSVEGDNYEQYF. V usage is TRBV29-1 and J usage is TRBJ2-7; D possibly matches TRBD1 or TRBD2 (5 bases each). The ends were cut back, 3 bases at V and 3 bases at J, with 9 bases in the middle. The CDR3 runs to 12 residues. Germline V gene lookup returns CDR1 SQVTM and CDR2 ANQGSEA.

This chain links TRBV5-4 with TRBJ2-7; D is possibly TRBD1 (8 bases). V was clipped by 0 bases and J by 5 bases, with 12 bases between them. Germline CDR1 is SGHNT and CDR2 is YYREEE (reference sequence). This CDR3 has 14 amino acids. CDR3 loop: CASSLGQGRDEQYF. The CDR3 DNA is TGTGCCAGCAGCTTGGGACAGGGGAGGGACGAGCAGTACTTC. Complete variable domain (other parts from reference TRBV5-4 and TRBJ2-7): ETGVTQSPTHLIKTRGQQVTLRCSSQSGHNTVSWYQQALGQGPQFIFQYYREEENGRGNFPPRFSGLQFPNYSSELNVNALELDDSALYLCASSLGQGRDEQYFGPGTRLTVT.

The rearrangement uses TRBV30 and TRBJ2-2; D is possibly TRBD1 or TRBD2 (5 bases each). Trimming took 6 bases from V and 4 from J, leaving 24 bases between them. The CDR3 spans 17 residues. The germline V gene encodes CDR1 GTSNPN and CDR2 SVGIG (reference sequence). In nucleotides, the CDR3 is TGTGCCTGCAACCCGCCGGGGCAGGTCGTAGGCACCGGGGAGCTGTTTTTT. This sequence encodes CACNPPGQVVGTGELFF.

The chain combines TRBV29-1 with TRBJ2-3; 14 bases line up with TRBD2. CDR3 size: 14 residues. Per the germline V gene, CDR1 is SQVTM and CDR2 is ANQGSEA. J gave up 2 bases and V 7 bases, and 2 bases lay outside the gene matches. CDR3 nucleotides: TGCAGCGCGACTAGCGGGGGGGCCACAGATACGCAGTATTTT. Encoded protein: CSATSGGATDTQYF.

V gene TRBV5-1 combines with J gene TRBJ1-6; D unresolved. The CDR3 loop spans 13 amino acids. Germline-derived CDR1 and CDR2 are SGHRS and YFSETQ. The V end lost 7 bases, the J end lost 9 bases, and 14 bases lay between the germline ends. This chain's CDR3 is CASGLGVASPLHF. The CDR3 DNA follows: TGCGCCAGCGGCCTTGGGGTGGCTTCACCCCTCCACTTT.

CDR3 coding DNA: TGTGCCAGCAGTGACTCGAGTAGGTCTTTGGGCACAGATACGCAGTATTTT. It is translated as CASSDSSRSLGTDTQYF. V and J are TRBV6-4 and TRBJ2-3; D unresolved. This CDR3 region has 17 residues. With 0 bases removed from V and 1 base from J, the gap between germline ends came to 14 bases. The germline V gene encodes CDR1 MRHNA and CDR2 SNTAGT.

The chain combines TRBV20-1 with TRBJ2-1; TRBD2 agrees at 11 bases. Trimming at V came to 5 bases and at J to 13 bases, leaving 7 bases not matched to a gene. Per germline, CDR1 DFQATT and CDR2 SNEGSKA (reference sequence). The CDR3 consists of 12 residues. The CDR3 DNA reads TGCAGTGCTCCAACGACTAGCGGGGTACAGTTCTTC. It specifies CSAPTTSGVQFF.

This chain links TRBV5-1 with TRBJ1-2; the D gene is possibly TRBD1 (6 bases). The V end lost 4 bases, the J end lost 0 bases, and 16 bases lay between the germline ends. This CDR3 spans 16 amino acids. CDR1 is SGHRS, CDR2 YFSETQ, per germline. The DNA for the CDR3 is TGCGCCAGCAGCCCAAACCCGGACAGTTCTAACTATGGCTACACCTTC. Its protein is CASSPNPDSSNYGYTF.

The V and J genes are TRBV29-1 and TRBJ2-7; D unclear. CDR3 length: 14 amino acids. With 6 bases removed from V and 3 bases from J, the gap between germline ends came to 18 bases. Germline V gene sequence: CDR1 SQVTM, CDR2 ANQGSEA. The CDR3 DNA is TGCAGCGTCCTGCTAGTACCTCCGCGCTACGAGCAGTACTTC. It yields the protein CSVLLVPPRYEQYF.

V is TRBV30 and J is TRBJ1-2; D uncertain. The CDR3 has 12 amino acids. Per germline, CDR1 GTSNPN and CDR2 SVGIG (reference sequence). Trimming took off 1 base at V and 2 bases at J, with 5 bases between the two ends. CDR3 loop: CAWSDYNYGYTF. The CDR3, as DNA: TGTGCCTGGAGTGACTACAACTATGGCTACACCTTC.

The J gene is TRBJ1-2, the V gene TRBV29-1; TRBD1 matches at 10 bases. V was clipped by 7 bases and J by 6 bases; unmatched bases: 14. Germline CDR1 SQVTM, CDR2 ANQGSEA. The CDR3 length is 15 residues. CDR3 amino acids: CSGLLRDRGNDGYTF. CDR3 nucleotides: TGCAGCGGTCTGCTCCGGGACAGGGGAAATGATGGCTACACCTTC.

The chain employs TRBV12-3 or TRBV12-4 and TRBJ1-5; 8 bases map to TRBD1. This CDR3 has 15 amino acids. The ends lost 5 bases at V and 4 bases at J; junction bases unmatched: 7. The CDR3 sequence is CASSLDRGRNQPQHF. In DNA, the CDR3 is TGTGCCAGCAGTCTTGACAGGGGAAGGAATCAGCCCCAGCATTTT.

V and J are TRBV14 and TRBJ1-2, with unresolved D. The CDR3 spans 14 residues. Trimming removed 0 bases at V and 8 bases at J, with 13 bases between. Looked up from germline, CDR1 is SGHDN and CDR2 is FVKESK. CDR3 sequence (DNA): TGTGCCAGCAGCCAAGATATGTGGCCAGGCGGCTACACCTTC. This encodes CASSQDMWPGGYTF.

The chain has TRBV29-1 and TRBJ1-1, with a tentative D call TRBD1 (6 bases). The V and J ends lost 5 bases and 5 bases respectively, with 18 bases between them. The CDR3 consists of 14 residues. The germline V gene encodes CDR1 SQVTM and CDR2 ANQGSEA. The CDR3 sequence: CSVKQGPKGTEAFF. CDR3 bases: TGCAGCGTTAAACAGGGCCCGAAGGGGACTGAAGCTTTCTTT.

Only one count was recorded for this clonotype. The chain joins TRBV7-9 to TRBJ2-7, with 8 bases that match TRBD1. The CDR3 length is 14 residues. V gave up 3 bases and J gave up 6 bases; unmatched junction bases: 7. CDR1 is SEHNR and CDR2 is FQNEAQ in the germline V gene (reference sequence). The chain's CDR3 is CASSLPGQVTEQYF. The CDR3 nucleotides read TGTGCCAGCAGCTTGCCGGGACAGGTCACCGAGCAGTACTTC.

The chain employs TRBV4-1 and TRBJ1-3; D call uncertain. Germline CDR1 reads MGHRA; CDR2 reads YSYEKL. The germline V and J ends were trimmed by 5 bases and 2 bases, with 25 bases remaining between them. There are 19 residues in the CDR3. CDR3 loop: CASSLDRTNVQRPGNTIYF. CDR3 nucleotides: TGCGCCAGCAGCTTAGATCGGACCAATGTCCAAAGGCCTGGAAACACCATATATTTT.

The V gene is TRBV29-1, the J gene TRBJ1-1; tentative D call: TRBD1 (5 bases). CDR3 length equals 16 residues. Trimming removed 8 bases at V and 0 bases at J, with 22 bases between. Germline values: CDR1 SQVTM, CDR2 ANQGSEA. The CDR3 here is CSTTSGNLGVNTEAFF. The CDR3 bases are TGCAGCACGACCTCAGGAAATCTGGGGGTGAACACTGAAGCTTTCTTT. The variable domain in full, with the rest retrieved from reference TRBV29-1 and TRBJ1-1, is SAVISQKPSRDICQRGTSLTIQCQVDSQVTMMFWYRQQPGQSLTLIATANQGSEATYESGFVIDKFPISRPNLTFSTLTVSNMSPEDSSIYLCSTTSGNLGVNTEAFFGQGTRLTVV.

The rearrangement uses TRBV30 and TRBJ1-6; D ambiguous. CDR3 length: 14 residues. The V end lost 3 bases, the J end lost 9 bases, and 15 bases lay between the germline ends. Per germline, CDR1 GTSNPN and CDR2 SVGIG (reference sequence). The CDR3 protein is CAWSLYGVGSPLHF. The CDR3 DNA reads TGTGCCTGGAGCCTTTATGGGGTGGGTTCACCCCTCCACTTT.

The CDR3 here is CASSPNRMTNEKLFF. The DNA for the CDR3 is TGTGCCAGCTCACCAAACCGGATGACTAATGAAAAACTGTTTTTT. This chain joins TRBV18 and TRBJ1-4; D not resolved. V lost 2 bases to trimming and J lost 2 bases, with 9 bases between them. Germline V gene sequence: CDR1 KGHSH, CDR2 LQKENI. This CDR3 has 15 amino acids.

The V and J genes are TRBV29-1 and TRBJ2-5; D is uncertain. This CDR3 has 13 amino acids. Germline V gives CDR1 SQVTM, CDR2 ANQGSEA. Trimming took off 5 bases at V and 2 bases at J, with 12 bases between the two ends. The CDR3 DNA reads as TGCAGCGTTAGCAGACTGCTACAAGAGACCCAGTACTTC. Translated, it gives CSVSRLLQETQYF.

The chain joins TRBV30 to TRBJ2-5, with D hard to call. The CDR3 totals 12 residues. Germline loops: CDR1 GTSNPN, CDR2 SVGIG (reference sequence). Trimming took off 1 base at V and 5 bases at J, with 8 bases between the two ends. DNA for the CDR3: TGTGCCTGGAGTGGGCCGCTCGAGACCCAGTACTTC. Its translation is CAWSGPLETQYF.

This clonotype appeared a single time. V and J are TRBV20-1 and TRBJ2-7; perhaps TRBD2 as D (5 bases). The CDR3 loop spans 13 amino acids. Trimming shortened V by 3 bases and J by 3 bases, and 12 bases separated the two germline ends. The germline V gene encodes CDR1 DFQATT and CDR2 SNEGSKA (reference sequence). CDR3 protein: CSASQRLNYEQYF. The CDR3 nucleotides are TGCAGTGCTAGCCAGAGACTAAACTACGAGCAGTACTTC.

The genes are TRBV5-1 and TRBJ2-7; D may match TRBD1 or TRBD2 (6 bases each). Per germline, CDR1 SGHRS and CDR2 YFSETQ. Trimming stripped 1 base from V and 2 bases from J, with 13 bases between. The CDR3 loop spans 15 amino acids. In DNA form, the CDR3 reads TGCGCCAGCAGCTTGTATACGGGGGCGACCTACGAGCAGTACTTC. Translating gives CASSLYTGATYEQYF.

The chain couples TRBV9 to TRBJ2-2, with 12 positions matching TRBD1. This CDR3 comprises 16 residues. V was clipped by 2 bases and J by 4 bases; unmatched bases: 3. The V gene's germline CDR1 is SGDLS and CDR2 YYNGEE. DNA of the CDR3: TGTGCCAGCAGCGTGGGGACAGGGGGCGGCACCGGGGAGCTGTTTTTT. Its translation: CASSVGTGGGTGELFF.

V is TRBV6-5 and J is TRBJ2-3, with 7 bases lining up with TRBD2. Trimming removed 9 bases from V and 4 bases from J; junction bases left unmatched: 10. The CDR3 length is 14 residues. CDR1 and CDR2 (germline): MNHEY, SVGAGI. CDR3 residues: CASSPGTNPDTQYF. In DNA form, the CDR3 reads TGTGCCAGTTCACCCGGGACTAACCCAGATACGCAGTATTTT.

The rearrangement joins TRBV12-3 or TRBV12-4 to TRBJ2-7; 10 nucleotides match TRBD1. Germline trimming cut 7 bases from V and 1 base from J; bases unmatched to any gene: 4. The CDR3 sequence is 14 residues long. DNA for the CDR3: TGTGCCAGCATCTGGGACAGGGGATCCTACGAGCAGTACTTC. It translates to CASIWDRGSYEQYF.

This chain joins TRBV14 and TRBJ2-2; possible D gene TRBD1, 6 bases. CDR1 SGHDN and CDR2 FVKESK come from the germline V gene. The CDR3 is made up of 15 amino acids. Trimming took off 4 bases at V and 1 base at J, with 10 bases between the two ends. The CDR3 DNA is TGTGCCAGCAGCCCAGACAGGCTGAACACCGGGGAGCTGTTTTTT. Protein: CASSPDRLNTGELFF. Complete variable domain (other parts from reference TRBV14 and TRBJ2-2): EAGVTQFPSHSVIEKGQTVTLRCDPISGHDNLYWYRRVMGKEIKFLLHFVKESKQDESGMPNNRFLAERTGGTYSTLKVQPAELEDSGVYFCASSPDRLNTGELFFGEGSRLTVL.

The chain recombines TRBV5-1 with TRBJ2-5; 9 bases agree with TRBD2. Germline lookup yields CDR1 SGHRS and CDR2 YFSETQ. CDR3 length equals 15 residues. Germline trimming cut 3 bases from V and 5 bases from J; bases unmatched to any gene: 8. This CDR3 reads CASSSGTSRLETQYF. CDR3 coding DNA: TGCGCCAGCAGCTCCGGGACTAGCAGGCTCGAGACCCAGTACTTC.

This chain connects TRBV3-1 to TRBJ2-7; D is tentatively TRBD1 or TRBD2 (6 bases each). CDR3 length equals 14 residues. Trimming cost V 5 bases and J 5 bases, with 16 bases left between them. Germline V gene sequence: CDR1 LGHDT, CDR2 YNNKEL (reference sequence). DNA of the CDR3: TGTGCCAGCAGCATAGGGGGGCAGAAAGACGAGCAGTACTTC. It specifies CASSIGGQKDEQYF.

This CDR3 is CASSLRSGGIEETQYF. The CDR3 coding sequence is TGTGCCAGCAGCCTACGGAGCGGGGGGATCGAAGAGACCCAGTACTTC. The V call is TRBV3-1, the J call TRBJ2-5, with 9 nucleotides matching TRBD2. The ends lost 4 bases at V and 3 bases at J; junction bases unmatched: 9. The CDR3 length is 16 residues. From germline, CDR1 is LGHDT and CDR2 YNNKEL (reference sequence).